This T cell receptor beta chain was recorded in a study of cytomegalovirus exposure and HLA in healthy donors. Across the whole study: Inside one of the first data releases sat roughly 80 million unique TCRs taken from HLA-typed donors.

General study findings and limits: An ancestry cluster, one associated with Asian ancestry, reportedly showed fewer N-insertions than the roughly 670-donor mean in a later analysis. Across all donors, roughly uniform sequencing depth was an assumption of the presence/absence analyses. A previous analysis found most TCR beta V segments productive roughly 87% or roughly 30% of the time.

The PCR ran on 60 Vbeta and 13 Jbeta primers. Sequencing was performed with immunoSEQ multiplex PCR; in TCRdb, only in-frame clones are kept and a portion is missing. Of some 140,000 clones listed, 70% to 80% were seen once; the top ten hold roughly 3%. Details on this clone: Its antigen is not known.

With 8 bases removed from V and 3 bases from J, the gap between germline ends came to 10 bases. CDR3 size: 12 residues. Germline lookup yields CDR1 SNHLY and CDR2 FYNNEI. The sequenced sample was PBMCs. The chain combines TRBV2 with TRBJ2-5, with a weak D call TRBD1 (6 bases). This clonotype originated in a man aged 25-40 years in good health and CMV-seronegative. The CDR3 sequence is CASGWTEETQYF. The DNA for the CDR3 is TGTGCCAGCGGGTGGACAGAAGAGACCCAGTACTTC. The variable domain in full, completed from reference TRBV2 and TRBJ2-5, reads EPEVTQTPSHQVTQMGQEVILRCVPISNHLYFYWYRQILGQKVEFLVSFYNNEISEKSEIFDDQFSVERPDGSNFTLKIRSTKLEDSAMYFCASGWTEETQYFGPGTRLLVL.